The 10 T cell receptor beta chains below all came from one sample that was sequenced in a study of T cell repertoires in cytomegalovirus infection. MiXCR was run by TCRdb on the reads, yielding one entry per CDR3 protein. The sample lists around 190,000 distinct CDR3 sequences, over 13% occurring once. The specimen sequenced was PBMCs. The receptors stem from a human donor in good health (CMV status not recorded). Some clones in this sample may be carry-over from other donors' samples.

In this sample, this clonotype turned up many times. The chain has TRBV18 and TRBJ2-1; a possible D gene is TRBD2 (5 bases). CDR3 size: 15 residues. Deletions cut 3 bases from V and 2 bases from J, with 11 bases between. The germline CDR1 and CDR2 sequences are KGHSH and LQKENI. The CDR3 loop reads CASSPIGSAYNEQFF. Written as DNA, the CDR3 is TGTGCCAGCTCACCGATAGGTAGCGCCTACAATGAGCAGTTCTTC.

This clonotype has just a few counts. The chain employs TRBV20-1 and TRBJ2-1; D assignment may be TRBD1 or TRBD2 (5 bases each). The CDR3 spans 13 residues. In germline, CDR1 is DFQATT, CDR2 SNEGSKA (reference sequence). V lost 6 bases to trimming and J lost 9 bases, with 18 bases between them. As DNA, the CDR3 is TGCAGTGCCCTAGAGACAGCGGAATTTGAGCAGTTCTTC. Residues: CSALETAEFEQFF.

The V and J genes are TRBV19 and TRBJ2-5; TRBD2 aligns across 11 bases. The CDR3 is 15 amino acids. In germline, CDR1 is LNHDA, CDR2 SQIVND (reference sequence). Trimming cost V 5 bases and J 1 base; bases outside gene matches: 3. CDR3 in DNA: TGTGCCAGTAGTCCGGGACTAGCGGCCCAAGAGACCCAGTACTTC. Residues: CASSPGLAAQETQYF.

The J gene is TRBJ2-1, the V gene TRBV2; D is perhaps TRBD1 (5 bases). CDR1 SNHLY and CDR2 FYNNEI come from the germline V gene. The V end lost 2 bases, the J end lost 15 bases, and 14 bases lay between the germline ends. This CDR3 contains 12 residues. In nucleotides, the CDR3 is TGTGCCAGCAGTGAACTAGAGACAGATATGTTCTTC. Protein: CASSELETDMFF.

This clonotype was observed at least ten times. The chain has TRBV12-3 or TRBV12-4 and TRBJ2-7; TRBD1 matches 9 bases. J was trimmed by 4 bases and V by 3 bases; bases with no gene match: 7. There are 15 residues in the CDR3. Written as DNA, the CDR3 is TGTGCCAGCAGTTTTCCGGGACAGGGTAGGTACGAGCAGTACTTC. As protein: CASSFPGQGRYEQYF.

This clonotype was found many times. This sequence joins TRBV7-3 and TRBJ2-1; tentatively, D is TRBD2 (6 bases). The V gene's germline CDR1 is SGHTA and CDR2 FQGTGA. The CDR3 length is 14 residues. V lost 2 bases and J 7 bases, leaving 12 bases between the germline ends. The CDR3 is CASSLGGTQNEQFF. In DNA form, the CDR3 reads TGTGCCAGCAGCTTAGGGGGGACCCAGAATGAGCAGTTCTTC.

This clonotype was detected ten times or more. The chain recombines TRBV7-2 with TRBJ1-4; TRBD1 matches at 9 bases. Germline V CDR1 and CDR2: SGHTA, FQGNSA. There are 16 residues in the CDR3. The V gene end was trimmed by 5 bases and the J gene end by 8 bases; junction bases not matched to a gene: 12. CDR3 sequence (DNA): TGTGCCAGCAGCATCGGACAGGGGAAGGTTGGGGAAAAACTGTTTTTT. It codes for CASSIGQGKVGEKLFF. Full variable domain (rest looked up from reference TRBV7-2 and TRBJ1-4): GAGVSQSPSNKVTEKGKDVELRCDPISGHTALYWYRQSLGQGLEFLIYFQGNSAPDKSGLPSDRFSAERTGGSVSTLTIQRTQQEDSAVYLCASSIGQGKVGEKLFFGSGTQLSVL.

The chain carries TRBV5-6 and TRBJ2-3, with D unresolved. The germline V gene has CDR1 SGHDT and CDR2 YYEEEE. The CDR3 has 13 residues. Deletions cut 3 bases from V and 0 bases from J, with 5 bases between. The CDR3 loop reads CASSYASTDTQYF. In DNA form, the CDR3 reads TGTGCCAGCAGCTACGCTAGCACAGATACGCAGTATTTT. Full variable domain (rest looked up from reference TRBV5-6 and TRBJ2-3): DAGVTQSPTHLIKTRGQQVTLRCSPKSGHDTVSWYQQALGQGPQFIFQYYEEEERQRGNFPDRFSGHQFPNYSSELNVNALLLGDSALYLCASSYASTDTQYFGPGTRLTVL.

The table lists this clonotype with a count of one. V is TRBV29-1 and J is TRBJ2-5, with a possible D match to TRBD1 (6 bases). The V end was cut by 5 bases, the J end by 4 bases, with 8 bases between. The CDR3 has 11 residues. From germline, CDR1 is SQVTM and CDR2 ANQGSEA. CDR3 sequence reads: CSVQGGETQYF. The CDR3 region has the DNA TGCAGCGTTCAAGGGGGAGAGACCCAGTACTTC. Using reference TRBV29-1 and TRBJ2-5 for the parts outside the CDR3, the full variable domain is SAVISQKPSRDICQRGTSLTIQCQVDSQVTMMFWYRQQPGQSLTLIATANQGSEATYESGFVIDKFPISRPNLTFSTLTVSNMSPEDSSIYLCSVQGGETQYFGPGTRLLVL.

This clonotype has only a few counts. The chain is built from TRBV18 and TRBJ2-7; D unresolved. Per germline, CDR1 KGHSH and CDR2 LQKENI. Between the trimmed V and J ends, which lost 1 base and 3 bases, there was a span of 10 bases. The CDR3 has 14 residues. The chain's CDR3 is CASSPLSDNYEQYF. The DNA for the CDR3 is TGTGCCAGCTCACCACTCTCCGACAACTACGAGCAGTACTTC.